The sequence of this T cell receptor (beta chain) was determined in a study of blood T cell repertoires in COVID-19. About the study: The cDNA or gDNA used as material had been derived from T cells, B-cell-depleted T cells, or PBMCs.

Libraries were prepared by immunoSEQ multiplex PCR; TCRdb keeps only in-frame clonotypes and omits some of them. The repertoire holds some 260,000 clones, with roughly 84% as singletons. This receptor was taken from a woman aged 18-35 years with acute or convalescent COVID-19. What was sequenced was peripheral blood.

CDR3 loop: CASSLTGLKRNEQFF. The CDR3 DNA reads TGTGCCAGCAGTTTAACAGGATTAAAACGGAATGAGCAGTTCTTC. This rearrangement joins TRBV27 to TRBJ2-1; tentative D call: TRBD1 (5 bases). The germline V and J ends were trimmed by 2 bases and 7 bases, with 15 bases remaining between them. The germline V gene has CDR1 MNHEY and CDR2 SMNVEV (reference sequence). This CDR3 contains 15 residues.